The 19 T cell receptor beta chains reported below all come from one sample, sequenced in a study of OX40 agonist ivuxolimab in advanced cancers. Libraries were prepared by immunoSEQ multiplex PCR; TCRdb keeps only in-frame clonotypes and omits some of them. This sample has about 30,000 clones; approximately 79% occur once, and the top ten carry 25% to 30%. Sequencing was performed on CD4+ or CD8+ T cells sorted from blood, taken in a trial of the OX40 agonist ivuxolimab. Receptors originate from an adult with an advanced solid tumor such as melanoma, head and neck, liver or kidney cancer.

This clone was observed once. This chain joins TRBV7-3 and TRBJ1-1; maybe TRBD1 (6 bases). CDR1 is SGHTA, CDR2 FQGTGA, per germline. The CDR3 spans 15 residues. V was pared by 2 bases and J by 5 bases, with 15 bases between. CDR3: CASSLSLPGVTEAFF. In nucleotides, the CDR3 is TGTGCCAGCAGCTTATCGTTACCAGGGGTGACTGAAGCTTTCTTT.

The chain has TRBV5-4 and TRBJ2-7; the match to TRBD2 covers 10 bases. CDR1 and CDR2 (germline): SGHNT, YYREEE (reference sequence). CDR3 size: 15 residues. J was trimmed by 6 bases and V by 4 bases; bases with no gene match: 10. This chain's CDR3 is CASSNLAGDVGEQYF. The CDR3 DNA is TGTGCCAGCAGCAACCTAGCGGGGGACGTCGGCGAGCAGTACTTC. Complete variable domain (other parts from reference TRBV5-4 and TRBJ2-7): ETGVTQSPTHLIKTRGQQVTLRCSSQSGHNTVSWYQQALGQGPQFIFQYYREEENGRGNFPPRFSGLQFPNYSSELNVNALELDDSALYLCASSNLAGDVGEQYFGPGTRLTVT.

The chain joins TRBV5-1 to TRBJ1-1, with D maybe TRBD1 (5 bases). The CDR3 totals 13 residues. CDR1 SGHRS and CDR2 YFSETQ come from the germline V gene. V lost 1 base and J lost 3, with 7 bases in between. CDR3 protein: CASSLWGDTEAFF. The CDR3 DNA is TGCGCCAGCAGCTTGTGGGGGGACACTGAAGCTTTCTTT.

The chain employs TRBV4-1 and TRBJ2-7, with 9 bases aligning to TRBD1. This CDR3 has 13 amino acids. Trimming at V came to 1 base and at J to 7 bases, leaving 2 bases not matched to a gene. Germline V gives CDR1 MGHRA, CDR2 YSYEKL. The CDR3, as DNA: TGCGCCAGCAGCCAAGTGACAGGGGGGGAGCAGTACTTC. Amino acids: CASSQVTGGEQYF.

CDR3 sequence: CASGPDQPQHF. CDR3 coding DNA: TGTGCTAGTGGTCCAGATCAGCCCCAGCATTTT. This chain joins TRBV12-5 and TRBJ1-5; D remains ambiguous. Germline V gene data show CDR1 as LGHNT and CDR2 as FRNRAP. The CDR3 loop spans 11 amino acids. Trimming removed 5 bases at V and 5 bases at J, with 4 bases between.

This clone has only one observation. The CDR3 DNA is TGTGCCAGCAGACGACTAGCGGGGGGCAAAGAGACCCAGTACTTC. It encodes CASRRLAGGKETQYF. The V gene is TRBV12-1, the J gene TRBJ2-5; the table assigns TRBD2, which was not confirmed against the DNA. TRBV12-1 is shown as a pseudogene. The CDR3 runs to 15 residues.

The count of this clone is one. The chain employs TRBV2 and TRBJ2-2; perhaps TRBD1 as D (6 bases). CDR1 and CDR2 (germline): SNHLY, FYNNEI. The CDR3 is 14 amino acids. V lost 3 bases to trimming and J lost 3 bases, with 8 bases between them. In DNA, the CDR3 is TGTGCCAGCAGTGACCACAGGGACACCGGGGAGCTGTTTTTT. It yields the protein CASSDHRDTGELFF.

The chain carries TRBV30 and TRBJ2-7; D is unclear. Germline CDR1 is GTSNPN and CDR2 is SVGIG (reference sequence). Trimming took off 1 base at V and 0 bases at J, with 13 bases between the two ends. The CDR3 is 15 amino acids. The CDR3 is CAWSGTRFNSYEQYF. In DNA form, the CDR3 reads TGTGCCTGGAGTGGTACCCGATTTAACTCCTACGAGCAGTACTTC.

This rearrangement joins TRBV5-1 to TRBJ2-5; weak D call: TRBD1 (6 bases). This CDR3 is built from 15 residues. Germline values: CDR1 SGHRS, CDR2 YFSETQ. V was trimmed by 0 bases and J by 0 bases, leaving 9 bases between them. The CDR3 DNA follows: TGCGCCAGCAGCTTGGGTCAGGGGAACCAAGAGACCCAGTACTTC. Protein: CASSLGQGNQETQYF. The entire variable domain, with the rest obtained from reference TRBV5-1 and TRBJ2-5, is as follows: KAGVTQTPRYLIKTRGQQVTLSCSPISGHRSVSWYQQTPGQGLQFLFEYFSETQRNKGNFPGRFSGRQFSNSRSEMNVSTLELGDSALYLCASSLGQGNQETQYFGPGTRLLVL.

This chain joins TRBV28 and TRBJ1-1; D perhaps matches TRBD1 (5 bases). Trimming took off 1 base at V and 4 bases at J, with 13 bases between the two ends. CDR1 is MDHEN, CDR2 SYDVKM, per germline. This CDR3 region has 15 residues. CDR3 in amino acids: CASSLLGGRSTEAFF. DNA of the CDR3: TGTGCCAGCAGTTTATTGGGGGGTCGGAGCACTGAAGCTTTCTTT.

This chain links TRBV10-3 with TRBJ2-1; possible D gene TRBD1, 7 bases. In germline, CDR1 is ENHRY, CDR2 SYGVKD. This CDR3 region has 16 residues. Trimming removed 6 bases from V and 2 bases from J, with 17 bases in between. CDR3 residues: CAIRPDQGGTYNEQFF. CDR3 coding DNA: TGTGCCATCAGACCAGATCAGGGGGGCACCTACAATGAGCAGTTCTTC.

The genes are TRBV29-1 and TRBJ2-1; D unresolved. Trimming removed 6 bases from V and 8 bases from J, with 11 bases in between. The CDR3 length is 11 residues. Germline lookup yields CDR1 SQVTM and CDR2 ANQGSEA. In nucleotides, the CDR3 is TGCAGCGTATTTCCCGGCTATGAGCAGTTCTTC. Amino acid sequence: CSVFPGYEQFF.

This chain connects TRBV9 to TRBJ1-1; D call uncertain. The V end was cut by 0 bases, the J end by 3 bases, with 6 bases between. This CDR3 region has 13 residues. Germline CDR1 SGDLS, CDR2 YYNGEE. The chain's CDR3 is CASSVVDYTEAFF. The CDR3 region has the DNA TGTGCCAGCAGCGTAGTGGACTACACTGAAGCTTTCTTT.

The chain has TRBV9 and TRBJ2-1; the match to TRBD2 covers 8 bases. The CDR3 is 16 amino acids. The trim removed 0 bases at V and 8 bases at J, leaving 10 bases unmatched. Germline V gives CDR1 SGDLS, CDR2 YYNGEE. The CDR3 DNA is TGTGCCAGCAGCGTAGGAGGAGCGGGAGTTCTCGATGAGCAGTTCTTC. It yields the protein CASSVGGAGVLDEQFF. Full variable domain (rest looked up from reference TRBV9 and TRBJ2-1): DSGVTQTPKHLITATGQRVTLRCSPRSGDLSVYWYQQSLDQGLQFLIQYYNGEERAKGNILERFSAQQFPDLHSELNLSSLELGDSALYFCASSVGGAGVLDEQFFGPGTRLTVL.

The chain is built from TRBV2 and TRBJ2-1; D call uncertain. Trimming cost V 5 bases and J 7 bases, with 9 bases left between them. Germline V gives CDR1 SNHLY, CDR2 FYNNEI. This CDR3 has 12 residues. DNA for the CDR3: TGTGCCAGCAGTTGGATGCGGAATGAGCAGTTCTTC. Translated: CASSWMRNEQFF.

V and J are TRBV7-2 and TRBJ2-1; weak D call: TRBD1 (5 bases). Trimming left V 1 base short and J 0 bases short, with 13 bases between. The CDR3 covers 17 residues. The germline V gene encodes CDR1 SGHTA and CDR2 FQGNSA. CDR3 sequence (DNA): TGTGCCAGCAGCTTAGGAATGACAGAGAGCTCCTACAATGAGCAGTTCTTC. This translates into CASSLGMTESSYNEQFF.

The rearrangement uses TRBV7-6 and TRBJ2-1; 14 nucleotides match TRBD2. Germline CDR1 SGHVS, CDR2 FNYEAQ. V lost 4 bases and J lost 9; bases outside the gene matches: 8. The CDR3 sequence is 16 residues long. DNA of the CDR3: TGTGCCAGCAGCTCTGGGACTAGCGGGAGTGGGGCTGAGCAGTTCTTC. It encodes CASSSGTSGSGAEQFF.

The CDR3 bases are TGTGCCAGCAGCCACGGATACTCTGGAAACACCATATATTTT. Translating it yields CASSHGYSGNTIYF. The chain is built from TRBV5-5 and TRBJ1-3, with D unclear. V lost 4 bases, J lost 0 bases, and 8 bases lay in between. The CDR3 runs to 14 residues. Germline values: CDR1 SGHKS, CDR2 YYEKEE (reference sequence).

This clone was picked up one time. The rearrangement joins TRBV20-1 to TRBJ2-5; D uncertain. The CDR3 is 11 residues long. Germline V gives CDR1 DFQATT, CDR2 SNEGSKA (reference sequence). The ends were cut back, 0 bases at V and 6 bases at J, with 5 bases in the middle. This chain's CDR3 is CSARDRQTQYF. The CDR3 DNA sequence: TGCAGTGCTAGAGATCGCCAGACCCAGTACTTC.